The rows below give T cell receptor beta chains drawn from one sample of a study of blood T cells in healthy people across ages. TCRdb redid the calling of the 5' RACE reads with MiXCR, one entry per CDR3 protein. The table has approximately 960,000 distinct CDR3 sequences, 25% to 35% seen once. These same data were also listed under a study on T cells of mothers and their children.

The specimen sequenced was blood. The receptor source for this set is a woman between 35 and 50 years old in good health. The CDR3 runs from the conserved cysteine through the conserved F or W. The D gene is left open where the match is weak. Clone size is not always given. Where it is, it says once, few, many or a class for expanded clones.

>TRBV24-1|-|TRBD1|TRBJ1-2
TGTGCCACCAGTGATCCGACAGGGTTGGGAGGCTACACCTTC
CATSDPTGLGGYTF
>TRBV28|few|-|TRBJ1-2
TGTGCCAGCAGTTTCCGGGGGGGAAACTATGGCTACACCTTC
CASSFRGGNYGYTF
>TRBV3-1|-|TRBD2|TRBJ2-5
TGTGCCAGCAGCCAAGAGGGACTAGCGGGATCGGGGGAGCAGTACTTC
CASSQEGLAGSGEQYF
>TRBV20-1|few|-|TRBJ2-7
TGCAGTGCTAGATATAAGATTCGGGGGAACGAGCAGTACTTC
CSARYKIRGNEQYF
>TRBV6-6|-|TRBD1|TRBJ1-1
TGTACCAGCACTACTCGGGCAGGGGGAAGTCTGAACACTGAAGCTTTCTTT
CTSTTRAGGSLNTEAFF
>TRBV3-1|-|TRBD1|TRBJ1-2
TGTGCCGGCTCGCCGACTTTAGGGGGCGCGAGTGGCTACACCTTC
CAGSPTLGGASGYTF
>TRBV6-2/TRBV6-3|many|-|TRBJ2-7
TGTGCCAGCAGTCGTCGGGGACTGGGGACCTACGAGCAGTACTTC
CASSRRGLGTYEQYF
>TRBV4-1|-|-|TRBJ1-1
TGCGCCAGCAGCCAAGGAGCCAGGAACACTGAAGCTTTCTTT
CASSQGARNTEAFF
>TRBV10-3|many|-|TRBJ2-4
TGTGCCATCAGTGAGTCGCCAGGCCGCCGGTACTTC
CAISESPGRRYF
>TRBV9|-|TRBD1|TRBJ1-1
TGTGCCAGCAGCGATAAGGGACAGGGTGACACTGAAGCTTTCTTT
CASSDKGQGDTEAFF
>TRBV11-3|many|-|TRBJ1-6
TGTGCCAGCAGCCTAGGACCCAATTCACCCCTCCACTTT
CASSLGPNSPLHF
>TRBV2|-|-|TRBJ1-1
TGTGCCAGCAGTTCCGAAGGGGCGGCCACTGAAGCTTTCTTT
CASSSEGAATEAFF
>TRBV2|few|-|TRBJ1-1
TGTGCCAGCAGTGAGAGTCGGGGCTACACTGAAGCTTTCTTT
CASSESRGYTEAFF
>TRBV10-3|-|TRBD1|TRBJ1-2
TGTGCCATCTGGACGGGGACAGGGAGGAATGACTACACCTTC
CAIWTGTGRNDYTF
>TRBV5-1|-|-|TRBJ1-2
TGCGCCAGCAGCGGAGAGGTTGGGGTCTATGGCTACACCTTC
CASSGEVGVYGYTF
>TRBV6-1|-|-|TRBJ1-5
TGTGCCAGCAGTGAATCGGGGGGCCGGAGCAATCAGCCCCAGCATTTT
CASSESGGRSNQPQHF
>TRBV20-1|few|-|TRBJ2-6
TGCAGTGCTAGAGATCATCGGGCGGCGTCTGGGGCCAACGTCCTGACTTTC
CSARDHRAASGANVLTF
>TRBV20-1|few|-|TRBJ1-6
TGCAGTGCTAGAGATGGCCGAATTAATTCACCCCTCCACTTT
CSARDGRINSPLHF
>TRBV19|-|-|TRBJ2-3
TGTGCCAGTAGTATCGTCCACACAGATACGCAGTATTTT
CASSIVHTDTQYF
>TRBV28|-|-|TRBJ2-7
TGTGCCAGCATCCCCGGAGGGTCATACGAGCAGTACTTC
CASIPGGSYEQYF
>TRBV7-9|few|TRBD2|TRBJ2-1
TGTGCCAGCAGCCCCCTACTGCCAGCGGGGGGAGACAATGAGCAGTTCTTC
CASSPLLPAGGDNEQFF
>TRBV6-4|many|TRBD2|TRBJ2-3
TGTGCCAGCAGTGTCGACGGGGGGGCCGCAGATACGCAGTATTTT
CASSVDGGAADTQYF
>TRBV29-1|few|TRBD1|TRBJ2-2
TGCAGCGCCCAAAGGGGGGACAGGGTAGCCGGGGAGCTGTTTTTT
CSAQRGDRVAGELFF
>TRBV28|many|TRBD1|TRBJ2-6
TGTGCCAGCAGTGCCGGGACAGGGGTGACTGGGGCCAACGTCCTGACTTTC
CASSAGTGVTGANVLTF
>TRBV5-1|few|-|TRBJ1-2
TGCGCCAGCAGCCCCCCACCTCTGTCGGATAACTATGGCTACACCTTC
CASSPPPLSDNYGYTF
>TRBV7-3|many|-|TRBJ2-1
TGTGCCAGCAGCTTAATAGGGGGCAATGAGCAGTTCTTC
CASSLIGGNEQFF
>TRBV7-9|many|-|TRBJ2-7
TGTGCCAGCAGCCCCGAGGGGAGCTCCTACGAGCAGTACTTC
CASSPEGSSYEQYF
>TRBV3-1|-|-|TRBJ1-5
TGTGCCAGCAGCCAATCCAGGGGAAATAATCAGCCCCAGCATTTT
CASSQSRGNNQPQHF
>TRBV28|-|TRBD1|TRBJ1-2
TGTGCCAGCAGCTTCGGGACAGGGGGCCCTAACTATGGCTACACCTTC
CASSFGTGGPNYGYTF
>TRBV10-3|-|-|TRBJ2-7
TGTGCCATCAGTGACAGGGTGCGGTCCTACGAGCAGTACTTC
CAISDRVRSYEQYF
>TRBV9|few|TRBD2|TRBJ2-5
TGTGCCAGCAGCGAGGGAGAGGTAGCGGGGGGCCAAGAGACCCAGTACTTC
CASSEGEVAGGQETQYF
>TRBV12-3/TRBV12-4|-|-|TRBJ1-1
TGTGCCAGCAGTTTAGTGGCCAGCTCAGCGGGAGCTTTCTTT
CASSLVASSAGAFF
>TRBV7-2|-|TRBD2|TRBJ2-3
TGTGCCAGCAGCTTAGCGGGACTAGTCGGCTTAGATACGCAGTATTTT
CASSLAGLVGLDTQYF
>TRBV3-1|-|-|TRBJ2-4
TGTGCCAGCAGCCCGGGACGAGAACTAGCCAAAAACATTCAGTACTTC
CASSPGRELAKNIQYF
>TRBV3-1|-|-|TRBJ2-7
TGTACCAGCAGCCAGGGCAGGAAAAACTACGAGCAGTACTTC
CTSSQGRKNYEQYF
>TRBV29-1|few|-|TRBJ1-3
TGCAGCGTTGAAGATTGGGGGAGAAACACCATATATTTT
CSVEDWGRNTIYF
>TRBV9|once|TRBD1|TRBJ2-6
TGTGCCAGCAGCGTATTGGTGGGGACAGAGTCTGGGGCCAACGTCCCGACTTTC
CASSVLVGTESGANVPTF
>TRBV6-6|-|-|TRBJ2-7
TGTGCCAGTAGGATGGGTGGGGCAGTCTCCTACGAGCAGTACTTC
CASRMGGAVSYEQYF
>TRBV15|-|-|TRBJ2-3
TGTGCCACCAGCGGAGGCAGTTCCGCAGATACGCAGTATTTT
CATSGGSSADTQYF
>TRBV28|few|-|TRBJ1-2
TGTGCCAGCAGTTTTTCGGGCGGCTACACCTTC
CASSFSGGYTF
>TRBV7-7|once|TRBD1|TRBJ2-1
TGTGCTAGTAGCATAGCGACAGGGGGTGAGCAGTTCTTC
CASSIATGGEQFF
>TRBV10-2|-|TRBD2|TRBJ2-3
TGTGCCAGCAGAGCTGGGACTAGCGGCTCAGATACGCAGTATTTT
CASRAGTSGSDTQYF
>TRBV20-1|many|-|TRBJ2-5
TGCAGTGCCCTCCTTCTCCAAGAGACCCAGTACTTC
CSALLLQETQYF
>TRBV18|-|TRBD1|TRBJ2-5
TGTGCCAGCTCACCGTCCCCCGCGTTAGGGACAGGGCGGGAGACCCAGTACTTC
CASSPSPALGTGRETQYF